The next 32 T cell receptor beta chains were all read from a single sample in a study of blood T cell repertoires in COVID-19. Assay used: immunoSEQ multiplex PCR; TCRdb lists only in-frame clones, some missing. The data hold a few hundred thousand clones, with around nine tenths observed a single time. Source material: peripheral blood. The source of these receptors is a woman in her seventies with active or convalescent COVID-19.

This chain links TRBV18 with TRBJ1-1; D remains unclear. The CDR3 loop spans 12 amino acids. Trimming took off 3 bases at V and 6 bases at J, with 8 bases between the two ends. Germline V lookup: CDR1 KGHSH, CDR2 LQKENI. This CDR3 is CASSPRASEAFF. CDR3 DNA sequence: TGTGCCAGCTCACCGAGGGCGTCTGAAGCTTTCTTT.

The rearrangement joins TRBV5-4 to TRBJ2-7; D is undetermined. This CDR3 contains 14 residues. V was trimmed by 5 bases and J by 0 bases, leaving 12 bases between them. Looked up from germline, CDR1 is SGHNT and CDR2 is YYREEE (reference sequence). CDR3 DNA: TGTGCCAGCAGATTAAGCGAGAGCTCCTACGAGCAGTACTTC. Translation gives CASRLSESSYEQYF.

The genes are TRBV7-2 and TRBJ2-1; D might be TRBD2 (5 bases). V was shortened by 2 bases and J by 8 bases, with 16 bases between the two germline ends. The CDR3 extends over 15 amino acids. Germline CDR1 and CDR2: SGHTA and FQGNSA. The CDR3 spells CASSLQPSSMDEQFF. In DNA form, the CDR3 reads TGTGCCAGCAGCTTACAACCTTCTAGCATGGATGAGCAGTTCTTC.

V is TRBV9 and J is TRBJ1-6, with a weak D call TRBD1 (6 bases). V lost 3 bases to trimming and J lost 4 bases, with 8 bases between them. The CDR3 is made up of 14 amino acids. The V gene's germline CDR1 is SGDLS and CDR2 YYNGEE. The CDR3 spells CASSAGQYNSPLHF. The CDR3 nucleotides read TGTGCCAGCAGCGCGGGACAATATAATTCACCCCTCCACTTT.

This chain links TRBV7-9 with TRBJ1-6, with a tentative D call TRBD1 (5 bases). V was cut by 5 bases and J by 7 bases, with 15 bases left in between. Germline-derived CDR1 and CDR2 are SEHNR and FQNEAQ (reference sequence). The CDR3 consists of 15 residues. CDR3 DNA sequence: TGTGCCAGCAGCCCCCTTGGCAGGGAAAATTCACCCCTCCACTTT. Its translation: CASSPLGRENSPLHF.

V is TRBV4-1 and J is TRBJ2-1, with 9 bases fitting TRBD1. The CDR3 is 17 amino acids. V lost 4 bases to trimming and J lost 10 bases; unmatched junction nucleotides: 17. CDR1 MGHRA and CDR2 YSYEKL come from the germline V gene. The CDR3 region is CASSLSPGQGPKVEQFF. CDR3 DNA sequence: TGCGCCAGCAGCCTCTCGCCGGGACAGGGACCGAAAGTCGAGCAGTTCTTC.

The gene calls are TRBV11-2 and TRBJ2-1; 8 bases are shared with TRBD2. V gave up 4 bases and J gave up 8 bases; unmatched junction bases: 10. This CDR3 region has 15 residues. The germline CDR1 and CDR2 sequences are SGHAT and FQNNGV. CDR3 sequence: CASSSRAGGYDEQFF. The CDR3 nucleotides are TGTGCCAGCAGCTCTCGGGCGGGAGGATACGATGAGCAGTTCTTC.

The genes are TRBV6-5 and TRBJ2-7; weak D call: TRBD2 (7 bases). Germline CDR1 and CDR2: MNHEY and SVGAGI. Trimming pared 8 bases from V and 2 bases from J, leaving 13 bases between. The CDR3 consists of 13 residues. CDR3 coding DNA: TGTGCCAGCGGGGGGGACAACACCTACGAGCAGTACTTC. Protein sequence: CASGGDNTYEQYF.

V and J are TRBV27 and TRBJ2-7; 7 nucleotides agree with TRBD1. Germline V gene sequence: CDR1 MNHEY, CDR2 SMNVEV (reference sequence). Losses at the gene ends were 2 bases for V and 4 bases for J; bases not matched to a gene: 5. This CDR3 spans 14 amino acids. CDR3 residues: CASSLRGQPYEQYF. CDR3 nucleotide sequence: TGTGCCAGCAGTTTACGGGGACAGCCATACGAGCAGTACTTC.

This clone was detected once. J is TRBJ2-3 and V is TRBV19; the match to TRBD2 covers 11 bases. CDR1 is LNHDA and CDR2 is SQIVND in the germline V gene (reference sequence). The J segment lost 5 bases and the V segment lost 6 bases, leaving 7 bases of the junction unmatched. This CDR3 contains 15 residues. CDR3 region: CASRQLAGVIDTQYF. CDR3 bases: TGTGCCAGTAGGCAACTAGCGGGGGTTATAGATACGCAGTATTTT.

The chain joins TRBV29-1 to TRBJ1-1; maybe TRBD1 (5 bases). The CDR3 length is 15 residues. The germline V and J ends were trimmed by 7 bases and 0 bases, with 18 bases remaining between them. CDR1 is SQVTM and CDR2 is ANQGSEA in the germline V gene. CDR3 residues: CSAMKGGVVNTEAFF. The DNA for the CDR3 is TGCAGCGCCATGAAGGGAGGGGTTGTGAACACTGAAGCTTTCTTT.

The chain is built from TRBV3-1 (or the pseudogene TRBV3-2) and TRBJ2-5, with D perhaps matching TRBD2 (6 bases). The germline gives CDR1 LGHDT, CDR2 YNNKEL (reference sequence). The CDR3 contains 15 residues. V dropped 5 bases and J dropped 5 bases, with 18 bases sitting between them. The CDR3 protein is CASSSRGGIRETQYF. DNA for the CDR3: TGTGCCAGCAGCTCCCGAGGAGGGATAAGGGAGACCCAGTACTTC.

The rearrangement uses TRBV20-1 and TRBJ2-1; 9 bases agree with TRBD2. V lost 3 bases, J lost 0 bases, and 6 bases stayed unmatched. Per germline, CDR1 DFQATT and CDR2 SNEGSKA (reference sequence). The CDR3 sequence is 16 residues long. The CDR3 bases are TGCAGTGCTAGTGGCAGCGGGGGGCGCTCCTACAATGAGCAGTTCTTC. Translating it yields CSASGSGGRSYNEQFF.

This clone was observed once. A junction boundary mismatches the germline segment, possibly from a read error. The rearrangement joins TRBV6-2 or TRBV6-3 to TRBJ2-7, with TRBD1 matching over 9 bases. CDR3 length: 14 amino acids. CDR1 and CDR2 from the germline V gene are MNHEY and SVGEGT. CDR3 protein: CASSYSQGTGNWNF. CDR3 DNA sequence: TGTGCCAGCAGTTACTCGCAGGGGACAGGGAATTGGAACTTC.

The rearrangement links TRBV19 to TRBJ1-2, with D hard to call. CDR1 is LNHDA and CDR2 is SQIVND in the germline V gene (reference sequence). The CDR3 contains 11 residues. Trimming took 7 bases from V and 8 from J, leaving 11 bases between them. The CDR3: CASNREEGYTF. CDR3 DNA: TGTGCCAGTAATCGGGAAGAGGGCTACACCTTC.

This chain's CDR3 is CASSSSGGSNQPQHF. The DNA of the CDR3 is TGTGCCAGCAGCTCCTCGGGGGGAAGCAATCAGCCCCAGCATTTT. The chain joins TRBV5-6 to TRBJ1-5, with D possibly being TRBD1 (5 bases). The CDR3 extends over 15 amino acids. Germline assignment: CDR1 SGHDT and CDR2 YYEEEE. V was clipped by 3 bases and J by 1 base, with 11 bases between them.

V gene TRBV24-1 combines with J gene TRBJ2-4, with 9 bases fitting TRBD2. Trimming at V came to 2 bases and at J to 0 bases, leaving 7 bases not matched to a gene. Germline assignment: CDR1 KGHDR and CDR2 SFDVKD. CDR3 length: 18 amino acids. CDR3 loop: CATSDSSSGGLAKNIQYF. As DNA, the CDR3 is TGTGCCACCAGTGATTCCAGTAGCGGGGGCCTAGCCAAAAACATTCAGTACTTC.

CDR3: CASSWTVDGKLFF. The CDR3 DNA is TGTGCCAGCAGTTGGACAGTTGACGGAAAACTGTTTTTT. The chain links TRBV12-3 or TRBV12-4 to TRBJ1-4; D might be TRBD1 (6 bases). There are 13 residues in the CDR3. V dropped 4 bases and J dropped 10 bases, with 13 bases sitting between them.

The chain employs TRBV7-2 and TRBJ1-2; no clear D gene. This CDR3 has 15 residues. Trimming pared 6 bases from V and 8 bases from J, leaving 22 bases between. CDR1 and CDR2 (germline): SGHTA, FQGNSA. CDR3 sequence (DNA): TGTGCCAGCAGTTCCGATGCCGGGTCAATTTACGGCTACACCTTC. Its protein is CASSSDAGSIYGYTF. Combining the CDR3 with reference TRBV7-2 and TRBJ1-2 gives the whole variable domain GAGVSQSPSNKVTEKGKDVELRCDPISGHTALYWYRQSLGQGLEFLIYFQGNSAPDKSGLPSDRFSAERTGGSVSTLTIQRTQQEDSAVYLCASSSDAGSIYGYTFGSGTRLTVV.

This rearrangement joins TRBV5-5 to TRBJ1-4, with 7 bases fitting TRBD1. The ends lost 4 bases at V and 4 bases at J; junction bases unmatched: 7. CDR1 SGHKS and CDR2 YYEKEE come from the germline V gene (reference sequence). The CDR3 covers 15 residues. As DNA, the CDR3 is TGTGCCAGCAGCACCCGGACAGGCCTTAATGAAAAACTGTTTTTT. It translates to CASSTRTGLNEKLFF.

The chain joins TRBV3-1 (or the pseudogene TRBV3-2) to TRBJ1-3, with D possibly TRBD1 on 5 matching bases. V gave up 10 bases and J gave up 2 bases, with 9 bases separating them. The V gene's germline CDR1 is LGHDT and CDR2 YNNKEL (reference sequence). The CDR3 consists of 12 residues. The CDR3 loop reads CATGGAGNTIYF. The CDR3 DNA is TGTGCCACCGGGGGTGCTGGAAACACCATATATTTT.

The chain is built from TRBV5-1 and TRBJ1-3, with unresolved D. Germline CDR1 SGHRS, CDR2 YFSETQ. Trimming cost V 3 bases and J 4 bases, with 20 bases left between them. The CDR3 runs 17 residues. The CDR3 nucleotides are TGCGCCAGCAGCTCCTCAGGCACCGCCGTTCGGGGAAACACCATATATTTT. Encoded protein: CASSSSGTAVRGNTIYF. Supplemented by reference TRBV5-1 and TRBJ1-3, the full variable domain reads KAGVTQTPRYLIKTRGQQVTLSCSPISGHRSVSWYQQTPGQGLQFLFEYFSETQRNKGNFPGRFSGRQFSNSRSEMNVSTLELGDSALYLCASSSSGTAVRGNTIYFGEGSWLTVV.

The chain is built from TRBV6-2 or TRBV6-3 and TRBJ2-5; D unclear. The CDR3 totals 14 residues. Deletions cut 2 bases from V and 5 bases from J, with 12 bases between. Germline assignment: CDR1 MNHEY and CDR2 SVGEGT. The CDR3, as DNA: TGTGCCAGCAGTTACGTTGCTGCTATTGAGACCCAGTACTTC. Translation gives CASSYVAAIETQYF.

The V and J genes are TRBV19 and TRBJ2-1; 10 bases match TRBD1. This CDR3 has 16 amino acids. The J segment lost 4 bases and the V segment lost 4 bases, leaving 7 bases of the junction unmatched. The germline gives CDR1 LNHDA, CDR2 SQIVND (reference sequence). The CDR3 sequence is CASSRVAGQGYNEQFF. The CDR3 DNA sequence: TGTGCCAGTAGTAGAGTCGCGGGACAGGGGTACAATGAGCAGTTCTTC.

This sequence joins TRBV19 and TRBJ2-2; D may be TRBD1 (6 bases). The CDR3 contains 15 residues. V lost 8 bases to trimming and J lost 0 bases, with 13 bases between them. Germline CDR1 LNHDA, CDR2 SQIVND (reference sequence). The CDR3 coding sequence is TGTGCCAGTGGGGGCAGGGGCGCGAACACCGGGGAGCTGTTTTTT. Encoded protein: CASGGRGANTGELFF.

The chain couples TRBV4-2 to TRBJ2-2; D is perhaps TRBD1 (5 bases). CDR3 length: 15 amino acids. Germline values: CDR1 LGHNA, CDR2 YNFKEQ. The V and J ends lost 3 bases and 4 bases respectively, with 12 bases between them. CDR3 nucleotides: TGTGCCAGCAGCCATTCAGGGCAACGCACCGGGGAGCTGTTTTTT. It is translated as CASSHSGQRTGELFF.

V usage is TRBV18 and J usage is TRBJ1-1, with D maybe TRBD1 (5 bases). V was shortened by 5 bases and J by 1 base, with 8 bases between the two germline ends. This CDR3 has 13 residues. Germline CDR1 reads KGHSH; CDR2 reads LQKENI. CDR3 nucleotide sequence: TGTGCCAGCTCAGGGGGGAAGAACACTGAAGCTTTCTTT. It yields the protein CASSGGKNTEAFF.

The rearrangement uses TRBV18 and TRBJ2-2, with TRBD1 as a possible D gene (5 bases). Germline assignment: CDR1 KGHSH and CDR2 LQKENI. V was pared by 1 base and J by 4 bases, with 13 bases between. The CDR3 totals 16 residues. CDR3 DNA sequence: TGTGCCAGCTCACCACGGGTGGGCAGGGTCACCGGGGAGCTGTTTTTT. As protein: CASSPRVGRVTGELFF. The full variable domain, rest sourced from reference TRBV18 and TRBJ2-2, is NAGVMQNPRHLVRRRGQEARLRCSPMKGHSHVYWYRQLPEEGLKFMVYLQKENIIDESGMPKERFSAEFPKEGPSILRIQQVVRGDSAAYFCASSPRVGRVTGELFFGEGSRLTVL.

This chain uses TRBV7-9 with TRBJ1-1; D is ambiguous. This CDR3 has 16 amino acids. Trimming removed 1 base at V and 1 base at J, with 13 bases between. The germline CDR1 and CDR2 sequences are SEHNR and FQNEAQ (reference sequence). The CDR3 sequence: CASSLENGVRNTEAFF. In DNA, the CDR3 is TGTGCCAGCAGCTTAGAAAACGGGGTTAGGAACACTGAAGCTTTCTTT.

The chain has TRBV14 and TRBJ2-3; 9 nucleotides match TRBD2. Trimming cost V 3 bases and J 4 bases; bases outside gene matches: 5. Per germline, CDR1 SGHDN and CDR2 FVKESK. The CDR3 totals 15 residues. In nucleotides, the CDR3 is TGTGCCAGCAGCCAGCTAGCGGGGCTCGCAGATACGCAGTATTTT. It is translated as CASSQLAGLADTQYF.

CDR3 bases: TGTGCCAGCAGCTTAACGCGGGGGCCCTACTATGGCTACACCTTC. It specifies CASSLTRGPYYGYTF. This chain connects TRBV11-2 to TRBJ1-2; maybe TRBD1 (6 bases). The CDR3 extends over 15 amino acids. Looked up from germline, CDR1 is SGHAT and CDR2 is FQNNGV. Trimming stripped 2 bases from V and 3 bases from J, with 13 bases between.

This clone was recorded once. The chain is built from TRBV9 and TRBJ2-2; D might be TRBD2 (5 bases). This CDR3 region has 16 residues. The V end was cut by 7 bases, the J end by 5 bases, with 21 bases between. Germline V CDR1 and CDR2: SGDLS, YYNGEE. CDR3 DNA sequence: TGTGCCAGCCCTTTCACGGGAAACCCGGGGACCGGGGAGCTGTTTTTT. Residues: CASPFTGNPGTGELFF.